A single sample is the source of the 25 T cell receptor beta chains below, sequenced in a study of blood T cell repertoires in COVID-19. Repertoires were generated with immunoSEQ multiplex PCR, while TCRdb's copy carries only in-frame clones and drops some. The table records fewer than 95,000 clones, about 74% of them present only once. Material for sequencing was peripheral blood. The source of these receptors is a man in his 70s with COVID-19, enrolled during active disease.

The CDR3 region is CATSRDRYEAFF. The CDR3 DNA sequence: TGTGCCACCAGCAGAGATCGGTATGAAGCTTTCTTT. V usage is TRBV15 and J usage is TRBJ1-1; D unresolved. The V and J ends lost 0 bases and 7 bases respectively, with 6 bases between them. CDR1 LNHNV and CDR2 YYDKDF come from the germline V gene (reference sequence). The CDR3 consists of 12 residues. The variable domain in full, with the rest retrieved from reference TRBV15 and TRBJ1-1, is DAMVIQNPRYQVTQFGKPVTLSCSQTLNHNVMYWYQQKSSQAPKLLFHYYDKDFNNEADTPDNFQSRRPNTSFCFLDIRSPGLGDTAMYLCATSRDRYEAFFGQGTRLTVV.

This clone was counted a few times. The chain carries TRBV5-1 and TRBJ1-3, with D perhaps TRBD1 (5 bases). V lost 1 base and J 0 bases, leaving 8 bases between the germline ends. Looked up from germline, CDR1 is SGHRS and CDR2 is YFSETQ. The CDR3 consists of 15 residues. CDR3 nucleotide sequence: TGCGCCAGCAGCTTGAATACAGGCTCTGGAAACACCATATATTTT. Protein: CASSLNTGSGNTIYF.

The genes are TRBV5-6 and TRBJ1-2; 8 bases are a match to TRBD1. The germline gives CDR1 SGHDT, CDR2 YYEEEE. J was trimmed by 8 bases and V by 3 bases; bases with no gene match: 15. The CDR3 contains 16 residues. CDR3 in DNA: TGTGCCAGCAGCTCCCCAACGTGGACAGGGCAGGGGGGCTACACCTTC. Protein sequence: CASSSPTWTGQGGYTF.

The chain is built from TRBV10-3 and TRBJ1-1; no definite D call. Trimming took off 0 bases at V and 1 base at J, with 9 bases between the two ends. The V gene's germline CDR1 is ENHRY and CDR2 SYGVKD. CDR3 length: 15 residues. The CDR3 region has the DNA TGTGCCATCAGTGAGTCGCGACTCGGGAACACTGAAGCTTTCTTT. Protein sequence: CAISESRLGNTEAFF.

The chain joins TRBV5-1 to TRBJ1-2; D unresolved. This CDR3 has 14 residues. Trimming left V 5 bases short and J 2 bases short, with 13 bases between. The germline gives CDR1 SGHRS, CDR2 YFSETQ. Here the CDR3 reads CASRFSGWNYGYTF. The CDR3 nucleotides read TGCGCCAGCAGATTCTCCGGGTGGAACTATGGCTACACCTTC.

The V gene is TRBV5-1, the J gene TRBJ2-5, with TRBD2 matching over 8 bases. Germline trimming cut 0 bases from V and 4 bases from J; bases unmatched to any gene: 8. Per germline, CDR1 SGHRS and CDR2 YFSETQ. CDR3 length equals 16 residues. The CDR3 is CASSLAGDGRGETQYF. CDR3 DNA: TGCGCCAGCAGCTTGGCCGGAGACGGGAGGGGAGAGACCCAGTACTTC.

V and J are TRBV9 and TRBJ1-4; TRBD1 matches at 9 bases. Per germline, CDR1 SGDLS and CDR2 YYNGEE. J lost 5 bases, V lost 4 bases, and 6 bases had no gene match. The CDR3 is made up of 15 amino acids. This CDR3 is CASSSPDRGNEKLFF. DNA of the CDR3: TGTGCCAGCAGCAGTCCGGACAGGGGAAATGAAAAACTGTTTTTT.

The CDR3 sequence: CASSSYRGLREKLFF. Written as DNA, the CDR3 is TGTGCCAGCTCATCGTACAGGGGGCTGCGTGAAAAACTGTTTTTT. The chain is built from TRBV18 and TRBJ1-4; TRBD1 matches at 9 bases. This CDR3 has 15 residues. The ends lost 5 bases at V and 7 bases at J; junction bases unmatched: 8. Germline V gives CDR1 KGHSH, CDR2 LQKENI.

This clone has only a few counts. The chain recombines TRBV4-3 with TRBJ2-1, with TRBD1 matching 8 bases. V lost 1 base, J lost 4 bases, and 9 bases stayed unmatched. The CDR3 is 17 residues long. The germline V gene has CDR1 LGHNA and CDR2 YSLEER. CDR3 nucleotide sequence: TGCGCCAGCAGCCAAGCAGCCCGGGACAGGACTTACAATGAGCAGTTCTTC. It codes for CASSQAARDRTYNEQFF.

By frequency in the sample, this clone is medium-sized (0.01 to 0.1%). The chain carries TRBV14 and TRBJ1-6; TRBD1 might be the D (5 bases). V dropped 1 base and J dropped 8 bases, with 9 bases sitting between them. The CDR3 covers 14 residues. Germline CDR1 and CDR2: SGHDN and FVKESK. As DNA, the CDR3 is TGTGCCAGCAGCCAAGGCAGGGAATATTCACCCCTCCACTTT. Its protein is CASSQGREYSPLHF.

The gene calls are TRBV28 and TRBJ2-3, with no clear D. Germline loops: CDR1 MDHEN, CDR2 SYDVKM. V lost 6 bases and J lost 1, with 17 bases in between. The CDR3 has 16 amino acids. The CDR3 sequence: CASSRSGGIRTDTQYF. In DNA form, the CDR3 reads TGTGCCAGCAGCCGCAGTGGCGGAATCCGCACAGATACGCAGTATTTT.

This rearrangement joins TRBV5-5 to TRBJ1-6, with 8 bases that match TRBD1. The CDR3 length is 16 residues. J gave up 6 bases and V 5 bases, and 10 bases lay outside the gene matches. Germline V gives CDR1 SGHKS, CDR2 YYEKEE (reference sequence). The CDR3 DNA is TGTGCCAGCAGGCCGAGCGGACAGGGTGCTAATTCACCCCTCCACTTT. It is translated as CASRPSGQGANSPLHF.

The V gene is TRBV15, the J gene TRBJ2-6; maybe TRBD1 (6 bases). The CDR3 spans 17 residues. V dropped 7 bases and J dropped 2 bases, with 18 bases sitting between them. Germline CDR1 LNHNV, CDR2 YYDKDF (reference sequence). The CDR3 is CATTARTALTGANVLTF. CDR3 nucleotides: TGTGCCACCACGGCCCGGACAGCCCTAACTGGGGCCAACGTCCTGACTTTC.

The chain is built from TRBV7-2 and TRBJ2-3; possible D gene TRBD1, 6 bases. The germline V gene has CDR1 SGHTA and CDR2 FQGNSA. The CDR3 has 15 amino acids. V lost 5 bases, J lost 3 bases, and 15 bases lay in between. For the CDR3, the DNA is TGTGCCAGCAGCCTCATGGGGGCGGATACAGATACGCAGTATTTT. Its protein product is CASSLMGADTDTQYF.

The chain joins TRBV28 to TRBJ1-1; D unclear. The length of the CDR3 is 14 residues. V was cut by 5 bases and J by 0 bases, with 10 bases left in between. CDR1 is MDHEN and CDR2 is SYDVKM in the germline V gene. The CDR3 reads CASSRTALNTEAFF. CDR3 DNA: TGTGCCAGCAGTAGAACAGCCTTGAACACTGAAGCTTTCTTT.

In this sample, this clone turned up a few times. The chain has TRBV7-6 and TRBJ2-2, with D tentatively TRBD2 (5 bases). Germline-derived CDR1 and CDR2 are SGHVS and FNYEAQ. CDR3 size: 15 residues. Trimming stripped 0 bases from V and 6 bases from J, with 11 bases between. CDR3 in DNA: TGTGCCAGCAGCTTAGCTTCGGCGGGCGCCGGGGAGCTGTTTTTT. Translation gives CASSLASAGAGELFF.

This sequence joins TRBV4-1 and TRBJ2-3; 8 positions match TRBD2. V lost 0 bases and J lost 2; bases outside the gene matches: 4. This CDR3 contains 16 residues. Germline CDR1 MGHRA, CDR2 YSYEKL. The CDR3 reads CASSQDRGGLTDTQYF. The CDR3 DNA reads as TGCGCCAGCAGCCAAGATCGGGGGGGACTCACAGATACGCAGTATTTT.

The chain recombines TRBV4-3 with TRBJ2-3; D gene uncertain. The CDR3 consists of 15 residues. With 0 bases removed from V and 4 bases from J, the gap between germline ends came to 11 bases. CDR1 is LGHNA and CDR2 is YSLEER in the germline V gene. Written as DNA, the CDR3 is TGCGCCAGCAGCCAAGATATAAGCATCCCAGATACGCAGTATTTT. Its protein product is CASSQDISIPDTQYF.

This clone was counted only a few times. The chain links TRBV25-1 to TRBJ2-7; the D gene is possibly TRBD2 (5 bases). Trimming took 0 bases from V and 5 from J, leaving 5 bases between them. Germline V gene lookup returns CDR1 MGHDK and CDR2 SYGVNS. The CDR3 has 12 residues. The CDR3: CASSEYGNEQYF. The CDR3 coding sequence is TGTGCCAGCAGTGAATACGGGAACGAGCAGTACTTC.

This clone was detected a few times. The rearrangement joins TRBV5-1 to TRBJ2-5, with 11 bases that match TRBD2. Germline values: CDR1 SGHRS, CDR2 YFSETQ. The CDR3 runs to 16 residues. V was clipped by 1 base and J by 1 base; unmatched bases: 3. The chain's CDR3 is CASSLLAGGPQETQYF. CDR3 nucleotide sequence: TGCGCCAGCAGCTTGTTAGCGGGAGGGCCCCAAGAGACCCAGTACTTC.

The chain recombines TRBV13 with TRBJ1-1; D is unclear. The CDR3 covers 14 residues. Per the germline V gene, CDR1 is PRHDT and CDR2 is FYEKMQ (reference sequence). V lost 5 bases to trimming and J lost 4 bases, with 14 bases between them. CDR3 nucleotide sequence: TGTGCCAGCAGCCCGAGAAAATTATCCACTGAAGCTTTCTTT. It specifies CASSPRKLSTEAFF.

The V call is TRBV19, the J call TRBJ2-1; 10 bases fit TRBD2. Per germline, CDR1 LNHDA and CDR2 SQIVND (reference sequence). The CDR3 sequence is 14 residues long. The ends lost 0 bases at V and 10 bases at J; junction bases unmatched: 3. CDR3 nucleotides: TGTGCCAGTAGTATAGACGGACTAGCGGCGGAGCAGTTCTTC. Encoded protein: CASSIDGLAAEQFF.

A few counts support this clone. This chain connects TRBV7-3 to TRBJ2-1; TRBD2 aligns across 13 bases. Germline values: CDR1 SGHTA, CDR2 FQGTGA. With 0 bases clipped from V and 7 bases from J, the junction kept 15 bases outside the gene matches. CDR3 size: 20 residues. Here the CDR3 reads CASSLTFGLAGAGGGNEQFF. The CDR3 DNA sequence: TGTGCCAGCAGCTTAACGTTCGGACTAGCGGGAGCAGGTGGTGGTAATGAGCAGTTCTTC.

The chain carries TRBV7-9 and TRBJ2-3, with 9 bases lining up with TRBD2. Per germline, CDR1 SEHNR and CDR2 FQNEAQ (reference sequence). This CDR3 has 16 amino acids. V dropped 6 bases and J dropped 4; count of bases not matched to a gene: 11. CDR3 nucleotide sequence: TGTGCCAGCAGTTTTATCATAGCGGGAGCTCCAGATACGCAGTATTTT. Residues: CASSFIIAGAPDTQYF. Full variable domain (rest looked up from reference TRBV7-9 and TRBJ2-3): DTGVSQNPRHKITKRGQNVTFRCDPISEHNRLYWYRQTLGQGPEFLTYFQNEAQLEKSRLLSDRFSAERPKGSFSTLEIQRTEQGDSAMYLCASSFIIAGAPDTQYFGPGTRLTVL.

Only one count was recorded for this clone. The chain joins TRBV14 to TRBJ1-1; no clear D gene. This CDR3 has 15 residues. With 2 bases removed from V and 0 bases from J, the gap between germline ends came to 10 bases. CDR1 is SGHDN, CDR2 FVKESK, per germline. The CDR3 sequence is CASSQRSLLNTEAFF. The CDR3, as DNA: TGTGCCAGCAGCCAAAGATCCCTATTGAACACTGAAGCTTTCTTT.